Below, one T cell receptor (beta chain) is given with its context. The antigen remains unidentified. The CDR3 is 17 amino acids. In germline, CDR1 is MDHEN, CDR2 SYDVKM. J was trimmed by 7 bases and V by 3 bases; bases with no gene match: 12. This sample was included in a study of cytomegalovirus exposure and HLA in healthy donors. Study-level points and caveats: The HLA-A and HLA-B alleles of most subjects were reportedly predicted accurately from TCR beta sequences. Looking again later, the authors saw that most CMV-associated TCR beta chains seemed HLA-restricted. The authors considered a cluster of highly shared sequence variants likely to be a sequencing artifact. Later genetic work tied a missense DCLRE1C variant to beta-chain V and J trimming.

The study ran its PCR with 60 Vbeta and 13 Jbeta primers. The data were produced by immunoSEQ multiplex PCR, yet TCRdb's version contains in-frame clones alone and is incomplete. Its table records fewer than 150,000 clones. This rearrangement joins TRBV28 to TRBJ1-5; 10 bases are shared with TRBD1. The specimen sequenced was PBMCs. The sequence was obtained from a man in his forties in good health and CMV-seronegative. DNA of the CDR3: TGTGCCAGCAGTTTTAGGGCGGGACAGGGGTCAGGGCAGCCCCAGCATTTT. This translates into CASSFRAGQGSGQPQHF. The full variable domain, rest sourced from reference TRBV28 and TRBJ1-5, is DVKVTQSSRYLVKRTGEKVFLECVQDMDHENMFWYRQDPGLGLRLIYFSYDVKMKEKGDIPEGYSVSREKKERFSLILESASTNQTSMYLCASSFRAGQGSGQPQHFGDGTRLSIL.